This T cell receptor (beta chain) emerged from a study of cytomegalovirus exposure and HLA in healthy donors listed by TCRdb under 2017. Study-wide context: An earlier analysis of 550 to 700 of the donors reported more than 250 Gb of sequence data and about 100 million unique TCR beta sequences from about 179 million T cells. An earlier analysis of approximately 500 of the donors applied high-throughput TCR beta sequencing to assess whether each TCR beta V gene segment acted as functional or pseudogenic. The T cell repertoires of some 700 subjects were profiled by immunosequencing and related to cytomegalovirus serostatus. The number of donors typed differed by locus, with roughly 629-640 for A, B, C, DRB1 and DQB1, 522 for DQA1, about 610 for DPA1, and approximately 470 for DPB1. The study aimed to test whether signatures of past pathogen exposure could be identified by cataloging public T cell receptors. The study combined high-throughput TCR immunosequencing, statistical association of individual TCRs with disease status, and machine learning to predict cytomegalovirus infection status. To study patterns of TCR occurrence, a later analysis re-analyzed previously published TCR beta repertoires from several hundred donors and added high-resolution HLA genotyping. Among the roughly 400 genotyped donors, more than 70% belonged to the genetic ancestry cluster associated with self-reported Caucasian donors. A separate validation cohort of roughly 110 different subjects was used in addition to the roughly 720-subject first cohort. Both class I and class II loci were covered by HLA typing, at four-digit resolution. Among 300 to 500 genotyped donors of the cohort, an average of approximately 220,000 unique TCR beta nucleotide sequences was sequenced per donor, of which about 20% were non-productive. All discovery cohort repertoires had been generated using a single sequencing platform. An early release that covered several hundred HLA-typed donors contained about 300 gigabases of sequencing data and tens of millions of unique TCR sequences. Genome-wide SNP genotypes for about 60% of the roughly 670 donors were used in a later genetic analysis, which treated that subset as a discovery cohort. Donor age, sex, ethnicity and CMV serostatus were compiled together with the repertoire data. Rather than drawing on any new phenotypic data, the later analysis identified candidate immune exposures from TCR beta sequences and the way those sequences occurred across donors. About 5 DR-DQ haplotypes were handled as single units for association and clustering, since linkage in the cohort was strong.

The cohort consisted of 666 healthy bone marrow donors. Cohort members were all nominally healthy when sampled, although unrecorded immune exposures were likely present. The donor was CMV seronegative and belonged to the group of 352 seronegative cohort members. Every donor gave a peripheral blood sample, and the peripheral blood mononuclear cells from that sample were used for TCR beta sequencing. The Qiagen DNeasy Blood Extraction Kit was used to extract genomic DNA from the blood cell samples. V sheds 3 bases and J sheds 9 bases, leaving 14 bases between their ends. CDR1 is given as KGHSH and CDR2 as LQKENI, both from the germline V gene. The CDR3 contains 13 residues, cysteine and phenylalanine counted. CDR3 DNA is the only sequence kept; it has 39 bases, read in frame from the first base. Comments on this clone: No cognate antigen has been identified for it. Per-base quality was not reported, and no clone a single base away is much larger than it.

Beyond this particular receptor, the publication reports: A later analysis associated 16,951 TCR beta sequences with specific HLA alleles at a false discovery rate of 0.05. Because the 87-base-pair reads could not distinguish some IMGT-functional V segments, including TRBV6-2 and TRBV6-3, those segments were excluded. A later analysis found that TCR association rates varied across HLA loci, with DRB1 alleles showing the most associated TCRs and HLA-C alleles the fewest. In a later analysis, several top co-occurrence clusters were reported to appear linked to parvovirus B19, influenza, CMV and Epstein-Barr virus. According to the authors, the approach could potentially be generalized to other disease states and immunological phenotypes. Immune exposure information for the cohort was limited to CMV serostatus. Correlated functional status among segregating V segments might be attributable to linkage disequilibrium, but an unknown experimental factor could not be ruled out. In a later analysis, HLA-associated TCR beta chains showed more clonal expansion and lower generation probabilities than non-associated chains that were equally common. In the study, 150 to 200 TCR beta chains were listed as associated with cytomegalovirus. Because counts were too low, about 18 rarely observed V segments, including chromosome 9 orphons, were excluded from the earlier analysis of some 540 of the donors. In vitro tests confirmed that three of the cytomegalovirus-associated TCR beta chains recognize cytomegalovirus antigens. An association between a missense DCLRE1C variant and V-gene and J-gene trimming of TCR beta chains was found in a later genetic analysis and replicated in an independent cohort. A further reported finding was that TCR beta sequences accurately predicted the HLA-A and HLA-B alleles for most subjects in the first cohort. Only TCR beta chains were sequenced in this cohort, and the absence of alpha or paired-chain data limited detectable features. Because some donors lacked HLA typing at each locus, the association tests relied only on the typed subset. The sequencing pipeline was judged likely to have produced a cluster of highly shared sequence variants as a technical artifact. While some public TCRs were present in many individuals, most TCR sequences turned up only very rarely across donors. Sequencing depth was assumed to be roughly uniform across donors in the presence/absence analyses, though that assumption may not hold. When HLA alleles, especially DR and DQ, strongly co-occurred, attributing TCR associations to individual alleles was difficult. The classifier was reported to diagnose cytomegalovirus status with high specificity and sensitivity in both the original cohort and the validation cohort. According to a later genetic analysis, donors in an Asian-associated ancestry cluster had fewer N-insertions in productive TCRs than the roughly 660-donor mean. An earlier analysis of around 500 of the donors showed that most TCR beta V segments appeared in productive rearrangements either about 90% or about 30% of the time, which broadly matched IMGT annotations. In a later analysis, most CMV-associated TCR beta chains were found to appear HLA-restricted, with HLA associations seemingly driven largely by CMV exposure.

Library prep was done by the immunoSEQ multiplex PCR assay. For the multiplex PCR, a mixture combining 60 forward primers for TCR Vbeta segments and 13 reverse primers for TCR Jbeta segments was used. A multiplex PCR assay on genomic DNA amplified the CDR3 region of rearranged TCR beta genes. On the Illumina HiSeq System, the amplified TCR beta libraries were sequenced as 87-base-pair reads. The authors' analysis ran thus. A later analysis tallied 70 million to 100 million unique TCR beta chains across the 700 or so repertoires, and 10 million to 11 million of those chains were shared by two or more donors. Raw reads were error-corrected and collapsed into unique sequences by a nearest-neighbor algorithm in which closely related sequences were merged to remove PCR and sequencing errors. V, D and J gene segments were assigned by aligning CDR3 sequences to IMGT reference sequences. For a sequence to be retained, a match of at least six nucleotides was required to both a V gene segment and a J gene segment. A rearrangement was called productive if the CDR3 had no stop codons and remained in frame with V and J, and every other rearrangement was called non-productive. Following IMGT convention, CDR3 was defined as the stretch from the second conserved V-encoded cysteine to the conserved J-encoded phenylalanine. In an earlier analysis of around 570 of the donors, sequences lacking an unambiguous match to a single V gene segment were excluded. In an earlier analysis of several hundred of the donors, V segments were called functional above 56.7% productive rearrangements and were called segregating when the between-donor standard deviation exceeded 5%. A statistical classification framework was built to diagnose cytomegalovirus status from the catalog of TCR beta chain sequences. A later analysis assigned V and J genes by comparing TCR nucleotide sequences with IMGT/GENE-DB human TR gene sequences. Using the TCRdist pipeline, a later analysis assigned CDR3 sequences along with most-parsimonious VDJ recombination scenarios. In a later analysis, each TCR beta chain was defined by its CDR3 amino acid sequence together with its V-gene family, and reads lacking a unique V-gene family were excluded. As a way to deal with suspected cross-contamination and a sequencing artifact, a later analysis dropped roughly 600 nucleotide sequences that were highly shared and had low generation probability. A later analysis calculated a clonal expansion index for each public chain from normalized within-repertoire ranks of inferred template counts. A later analysis computed generation probabilities with a VDJ recombination model fitted to out-of-frame rearrangements, and checked the results against IGoR. A later analysis scored TCR-TCR, TCR-HLA and TCR-CMV co-occurrence with hypergeometric tests, applying a repertoire-size bias correction to TCR pairs. To estimate false discovery rates, a later analysis permuted the HLA or CMV assignments 20 times. In a later analysis, co-occurring TCRs were grouped using DBSCAN, and TCRdist sequence similarity was added for clustering within HLA-allele-positive subsets. Repertoires with fewer than 30,000 or more than 120,000 public chains were left out of co-occurrence clustering, as were four to six repertoires with anomalous nucleotide sharing. TCRdb carries this immuneACCESS record with in-frame sequences only. Its versions omit some clonotypes, under half of them owing to an unresolved V gene in the studies checked, with the rest unexplained. The DNA was the basis for D and trimming; V, J and clone size are from that table. Across this sample there are about 200,000 clones, with over 65% seen only once. The ten biggest clones cover roughly 3% of the sample.

Sequenced material: PBMCs. This receptor chain uses TRBV18 and TRBJ2-5; a weak D assignment points to TRBD2 (6 bases agree). The clonotype originates from a woman aged 30 to 39 in good health and CMV-seronegative. The CDR3: CASSPSLGEAQYF. The nucleotide sequence is given as TGTGCCAGCTCACCGTCTCTGGGGGAGGCCCAGTACTTC.